A single sample is the source of the 30 T cell receptor beta chains below, sequenced in a study of T cell responses to AZD1222 COVID-19 vaccine. Some clones are missing from TCRdb's copy, which holds only in-frame ones; the method was immunoSEQ multiplex PCR. The table lists more than 90,000 clones, 65% to 85% of them singletons, with 14% in the top ten. The source material was peripheral blood, sampled 28 days after the second AZD1222 dose. These receptors originate from an adult who received the AZD1222 COVID-19 vaccine.

The chain has TRBV21-1 and TRBJ1-3. TRBV21-1 is shown as a pseudogene. The CDR3 extends over 14 amino acids. The CDR3 protein is CASNGDSFVHTIYF. The CDR3 coding sequence is TGTGCCAGCAACGGGGATTCCTTCGTGCACACCATATATTTT.

V and J are TRBV6-5 and TRBJ1-4; maybe TRBD1 (6 bases). Per the germline V gene, CDR1 is MNHEY and CDR2 is SVGAGI. The CDR3 spans 16 residues. V shed 1 base and J shed 7 bases, with 16 bases lying between them. Here the CDR3 DNA reads TGTGCCAGCAGTTACTGGGCAGGTCAAGGGGGTGAAAAACTGTTTTTT. It yields the protein CASSYWAGQGGEKLFF.

The chain combines TRBV4-1 with TRBJ1-5, with a tentative D call TRBD1 (6 bases). The CDR3 runs to 16 residues. Trimming removed 2 bases from V and 3 bases from J, with 14 bases in between. From germline, CDR1 is MGHRA and CDR2 YSYEKL. The CDR3 spells CASSQQSDRYNQPQHF. The CDR3 bases are TGCGCCAGCAGCCAACAAAGCGACAGGTACAATCAGCCCCAGCATTTT.

The chain couples TRBV5-1 to TRBJ2-5; no firm D call. V lost 4 bases, J lost 5 bases, and 9 bases lay in between. The germline V gene has CDR1 SGHRS and CDR2 YFSETQ. The CDR3 consists of 12 residues. The chain's CDR3 is CASSLHRETQYF. CDR3 nucleotide sequence: TGCGCCAGCAGCCTACATAGGGAGACCCAGTACTTC.

The rearrangement uses TRBV5-1 and TRBJ2-7; D remains ambiguous. Germline values: CDR1 SGHRS, CDR2 YFSETQ. The CDR3 loop spans 12 amino acids. Deletions cut 0 bases from V and 4 bases from J, with 5 bases between. CDR3 protein: CASSLDVYEQYF. CDR3 nucleotide sequence: TGCGCCAGCAGCTTGGACGTGTACGAGCAGTACTTC.

The gene calls are TRBV5-6 and TRBJ1-2, with TRBD1 as a possible D gene (5 bases). Trimming took off 0 bases at V and 0 bases at J, with 9 bases between the two ends. CDR1 is SGHDT, CDR2 YYEEEE, per germline. This CDR3 comprises 15 residues. CDR3 sequence: CASSLGTYTNYGYTF. In DNA, the CDR3 is TGTGCCAGCAGCTTGGGGACATATACTAACTATGGCTACACCTTC.

The rearrangement uses TRBV9 and TRBJ1-1, with D possibly being TRBD1 (6 bases). Per germline, CDR1 SGDLS and CDR2 YYNGEE. This CDR3 contains 14 residues. V was pared by 6 bases and J by 3 bases, with 15 bases between. CDR3 residues: CASTLNRDDTEAFF. The CDR3 DNA follows: TGTGCCAGCACCCTTAACAGGGATGACACTGAAGCTTTCTTT.

The chain combines TRBV3-1 (or the pseudogene TRBV3-2) with TRBJ2-5; TRBD2 aligns across 7 bases. V gave up 4 bases and J gave up 9 bases; unmatched junction bases: 20. The V gene's germline CDR1 is LGHDT and CDR2 YNNKEL (reference sequence). The CDR3 covers 17 residues. For the CDR3, the DNA is TGTGCCAGCAGCCCCCGCAGTCCTAGCGGTGGGTCGGGGGCCCAGTACTTC. The encoded protein is CASSPRSPSGGSGAQYF.

CDR3 DNA sequence: TGTGCCAGCAGCCCCGGGGGGGCCCGGGGGGAGACCCAGTACTTC. Translating gives CASSPGGARGETQYF. The J gene is TRBJ2-5, the V gene TRBV3-1 (or the pseudogene TRBV3-2), with 8 bases identical to TRBD2. The CDR3 consists of 15 residues. Germline assignment: CDR1 LGHDT and CDR2 YNNKEL (reference sequence). V dropped 4 bases and J dropped 5; count of bases not matched to a gene: 9.

In this sample, this clone turned up a few times. Here the CDR3 DNA reads TGTGCCAGCAGCCGTATAGTGACAGGGGGTACGCAGTATTTT. The encoded protein is CASSRIVTGGTQYF. The V and J genes are TRBV5-6 and TRBJ2-3; 9 nucleotides align to TRBD1. Germline values: CDR1 SGHDT, CDR2 YYEEEE. With V trimmed by 4 bases and J by 8 bases, 8 bases remained unmatched. The CDR3 is 14 residues long.

This clone was recorded once. This chain joins TRBV14 and TRBJ1-1; D ambiguous. Germline assignment: CDR1 SGHDN and CDR2 FVKESK. The CDR3 sequence is 13 residues long. V was clipped by 5 bases and J by 0 bases, with 7 bases between them. CDR3 sequence (DNA): TGTGCCAGCAGCATCGGACTGAACACTGAAGCTTTCTTT. It translates to CASSIGLNTEAFF. The full variable domain, its missing parts supplied by reference TRBV14 and TRBJ1-1, is EAGVTQFPSHSVIEKGQTVTLRCDPISGHDNLYWYRRVMGKEIKFLLHFVKESKQDESGMPNNRFLAERTGGTYSTLKVQPAELEDSGVYFCASSIGLNTEAFFGQGTRLTVV.

The gene calls are TRBV6-5 and TRBJ1-4; D call uncertain. The CDR3 is 14 amino acids. Trimming cost V 5 bases and J 8 bases, with 15 bases left between them. From germline, CDR1 is MNHEY and CDR2 SVGAGI. The CDR3 is CASSQRPVSEKLFF. In DNA form, the CDR3 reads TGTGCCAGCAGTCAACGACCAGTAAGCGAAAAACTGTTTTTT.

The rearrangement uses TRBV29-1 and TRBJ1-1; 9 bases agree with TRBD1. The CDR3 extends over 15 amino acids. The germline V gene encodes CDR1 SQVTM and CDR2 ANQGSEA. V trimming: 7 bases; J trimming: 5 bases; junction bases outside the gene matches: 14. The CDR3 is CSAQPVGTGRTEAFF. DNA for the CDR3: TGCAGCGCCCAACCGGTGGGGACAGGGAGGACTGAAGCTTTCTTT.

The chain has TRBV7-2 and TRBJ2-7, with 15 bases aligning to TRBD2. Germline CDR1 is SGHTA and CDR2 is FQGNSA. V dropped 5 bases and J dropped 3; count of bases not matched to a gene: 5. CDR3 length equals 16 residues. The DNA of the CDR3 is TGTGCCAGCAGCCCGGGACTAGCGGGAGGCCGCTACGAGCAGTACTTC. This encodes CASSPGLAGGRYEQYF.

V gene TRBV6-5 combines with J gene TRBJ2-7; 7 bases line up with TRBD1. The CDR3 extends over 15 amino acids. The trim removed 6 bases at V and 0 bases at J, leaving 8 bases unmatched. CDR1 and CDR2 (germline): MNHEY, SVGAGI. DNA for the CDR3: TGTGCCAGCAGCCGACAGGGACAACCCTCCTACGAGCAGTACTTC. Its translation: CASSRQGQPSYEQYF.

This chain joins TRBV7-2 and TRBJ1-2; tentatively, D is TRBD1 (5 bases). The CDR3 extends over 14 amino acids. The germline V gene has CDR1 SGHTA and CDR2 FQGNSA. The V and J ends lost 2 bases and 2 bases respectively, with 9 bases between them. This CDR3 reads CASSLISGNYGYTF. CDR3 nucleotides: TGTGCCAGCAGCTTAATTTCAGGGAACTATGGCTACACCTTC. Full variable domain (rest looked up from reference TRBV7-2 and TRBJ1-2): GAGVSQSPSNKVTEKGKDVELRCDPISGHTALYWYRQSLGQGLEFLIYFQGNSAPDKSGLPSDRFSAERTGGSVSTLTIQRTQQEDSAVYLCASSLISGNYGYTFGSGTRLTVV.

This clone was seen just once. Other DNA sequences of this sample code for an identical CDR3. The chain is built from TRBV28 and TRBJ1-2; no firm D call. Germline lookup yields CDR1 MDHEN and CDR2 SYDVKM. The CDR3 is 12 residues long. The V end was cut by 3 bases, the J end by 3 bases, with 5 bases between. CDR3 nucleotides: TGTGCCAGCAGTTTTAGGGACTATGGCTACACCTTC. This translates into CASSFRDYGYTF.

The chain links TRBV3-1 (or the pseudogene TRBV3-2) to TRBJ1-6, with D uncertain. This CDR3 has 13 residues. Trimming stripped 1 base from V and 10 bases from J, with 8 bases between. CDR1 LGHDT and CDR2 YNNKEL come from the germline V gene (reference sequence). CDR3 sequence (DNA): TGTGCCAGCAGCCAAGTCCGGGGATCACCCCTCCACTTT. Protein product: CASSQVRGSPLHF.

This chain connects TRBV5-1 to TRBJ1-4; D is undetermined. V shed 4 bases and J shed 0 bases, with 10 bases lying between them. The CDR3 extends over 15 amino acids. CDR1 SGHRS and CDR2 YFSETQ come from the germline V gene. In DNA form, the CDR3 reads TGCGCCAGCAGCCTCGGCACCGCAACTAATGAAAAACTGTTTTTT. Translated: CASSLGTATNEKLFF.

The chain combines TRBV19 with TRBJ1-1; TRBD1 is a possible D gene (6 bases). The CDR3 contains 16 residues. The V and J ends lost 4 bases and 2 bases respectively, with 17 bases between them. CDR1 and CDR2 from the germline V gene are LNHDA and SQIVND (reference sequence). In nucleotides, the CDR3 is TGTGCCAGTAGTACGACAGGAACAATGCGTAACACTGAAGCTTTCTTT. It codes for CASSTTGTMRNTEAFF.

The CDR3: CASSLGAGRYEQYF. DNA of the CDR3: TGCGCCAGCAGCTTGGGAGCGGGGCGGTACGAGCAGTACTTC. The rearrangement joins TRBV5-1 to TRBJ2-7, with TRBD2 matching over 7 bases. Germline CDR1 and CDR2: SGHRS and YFSETQ. V was clipped by 0 bases and J by 4 bases; unmatched bases: 4. The CDR3 spans 14 residues.

The V gene is TRBV5-1, the J gene TRBJ2-7; unclear D gene. This CDR3 is 16 amino acids long. Looked up from germline, CDR1 is SGHRS and CDR2 is YFSETQ. V shed 0 bases and J shed 1 base, with 14 bases lying between them. The chain's CDR3 is CASSLAPWPQSYEQYF. CDR3 nucleotides: TGCGCCAGCAGCTTGGCCCCCTGGCCGCAATCCTACGAGCAGTACTTC. The full variable domain, completed using reference TRBV5-1 and TRBJ2-7, is KAGVTQTPRYLIKTRGQQVTLSCSPISGHRSVSWYQQTPGQGLQFLFEYFSETQRNKGNFPGRFSGRQFSNSRSEMNVSTLELGDSALYLCASSLAPWPQSYEQYFGPGTRLTVT.

This clone was recorded a few times. This rearrangement joins TRBV5-1 to TRBJ2-7, with TRBD2 matching 7 bases. The CDR3 is 14 amino acids. CDR1 and CDR2 from the germline V gene are SGHRS and YFSETQ. Trimming took 4 bases from V and 3 from J; bases not matched to a gene: 7. For the CDR3, the DNA is TGCGCCAGCAGCCCTTCGGGGAGGGACTACGAGCAGTACTTC. Its translation: CASSPSGRDYEQYF.

The V and J genes are TRBV12-3 or TRBV12-4 and TRBJ1-5; D remains ambiguous. V was pared by 0 bases and J by 6 bases, with 6 bases between. The CDR3 is 13 amino acids. The CDR3 spells CASSLARIQPQHF. Here the CDR3 DNA reads TGTGCCAGCAGTTTAGCGCGAATTCAGCCCCAGCATTTT.

This chain joins TRBV5-1 and TRBJ1-2, with 9 bases identical to TRBD1. J was trimmed by 4 bases and V by 6 bases; bases with no gene match: 10. The CDR3 is 15 residues long. Germline-derived CDR1 and CDR2 are SGHRS and YFSETQ. The CDR3 protein is CASNPTTGGSYGYTF. CDR3 nucleotide sequence: TGCGCCAGCAATCCAACGACAGGGGGAAGCTATGGCTACACCTTC.

The chain links TRBV27 to TRBJ1-2; a possible D gene is TRBD1 (5 bases). The germline gives CDR1 MNHEY, CDR2 SMNVEV (reference sequence). The CDR3 runs 11 residues. The V end was cut by 8 bases, the J end by 8 bases, with 12 bases between. The CDR3 is CASGATTGYTF. For the CDR3, the DNA is TGTGCCAGCGGGGCAACGACCGGCTACACCTTC.

V and J are TRBV24-1 and TRBJ2-2; 7 nucleotides line up with TRBD1. V was pared by 7 bases and J by 5 bases, with 6 bases of the junction left unmatched. The CDR3 loop spans 14 amino acids. The germline V gene encodes CDR1 KGHDR and CDR2 SFDVKD. CDR3 in DNA: TGTGCCACCAGACGGACAGGAGATACCGGGGAGCTGTTTTTT. Protein sequence: CATRRTGDTGELFF.

The chain is built from TRBV7-9 and TRBJ2-7, with D tentatively TRBD2 (6 bases). Germline values: CDR1 SEHNR, CDR2 FQNEAQ (reference sequence). The CDR3 extends over 13 amino acids. The V and J ends lost 3 bases and 3 bases respectively, with 9 bases between them. CDR3 DNA: TGTGCCAGCAGCTTGCGGGAAAACTACGAGCAGTACTTC. Residues: CASSLRENYEQYF.

V and J are TRBV2 and TRBJ1-1; no firm D call. The V gene lost 10 bases and the J gene lost 0 bases, with 12 bases spanning the gap. Per germline, CDR1 SNHLY and CDR2 FYNNEI. This CDR3 is 13 amino acids long. This chain's CDR3 is CATSGPMNTEAFF. Here the CDR3 DNA reads TGTGCCACCTCCGGACCCATGAACACTGAAGCTTTCTTT. The whole variable domain, remainder taken from reference TRBV2 and TRBJ1-1, is EPEVTQTPSHQVTQMGQEVILRCVPISNHLYFYWYRQILGQKVEFLVSFYNNEISEKSEIFDDQFSVERPDGSNFTLKIRSTKLEDSAMYFCATSGPMNTEAFFGQGTRLTVV.

The chain couples TRBV9 to TRBJ2-3; D assignment may be TRBD1 or TRBD2 (6 bases each). V shed 6 bases and J shed 2 bases, with 16 bases lying between them. The CDR3 has 15 residues. From germline, CDR1 is SGDLS and CDR2 YYNGEE. The chain's CDR3 is CASNPEGGFTDTQYF. The CDR3 DNA reads TGTGCCAGCAACCCGGAGGGGGGCTTCACAGATACGCAGTATTTT. Full variable domain (outside the CDR3, taken from reference TRBV9 and TRBJ2-3): DSGVTQTPKHLITATGQRVTLRCSPRSGDLSVYWYQQSLDQGLQFLIQYYNGEERAKGNILERFSAQQFPDLHSELNLSSLELGDSALYFCASNPEGGFTDTQYFGPGTRLTVL.